The entry below gives a single T cell receptor (beta chain) sequence along with its context. Antigen specificity is unknown. The data originate from a study of T cell responses to AZD1222 COVID-19 vaccine. Study-wide background: Second-dose groups at about 4 or about 12 weeks were pooled.

Whole-study results and caveats: The span of vaccine-associated CD4 TCRs extended across spike, with dominance at 160-218 and 743-854. Reports indicate that nearly half of spike-specific TCRs are directed at unmutated variant regions. There were mostly white British donors and more females than males, and clonal diversity was possibly underestimated.

Generated by immunoSEQ multiplex PCR, the TCRdb table keeps only in-frame clones and is missing some. The sample has 150,000 to 200,000 clones; 90% to 95% are singletons. CDR3 size: 12 residues. CDR1 and CDR2 from the germline V gene are SGHTA and FQGNSA. Trimming cost V 1 base and J 7 bases, with 5 bases left between them. The specimen was peripheral blood, collected on day 0 of AZD1222 vaccination. This sequence joins TRBV7-2 and TRBJ2-1, with no clear D. The receptor was derived from an adult in good health. CDR3 nucleotide sequence: TGTGCCAGCAGCTTAGATCATAATGAGCAGTTCTTC. This codes for CASSLDHNEQFF.